The 13 T cell receptor beta chains below were found in one sample sequenced in a study of Ad26.COV2.S vaccination and SARS-CoV-2 variants. The repertoire was sequenced with immunoSEQ multiplex PCR; TCRdb's copy has only in-frame clones and lacks some. The sample holds roughly 380,000 clones; more than 75% are singletons and the top ten take around 3.6%. Treatment indicated: some 19 received Ad26.COV2.S at low or high dose, single or two shots; about 5 received placebo; per-sample allocation not given. Sampling occurred on day 63 after the first vaccine or placebo injection. The material sequenced was peripheral blood, taken in a trial of Ad26.COV2.S vaccine versus placebo. These receptors all stem from a person between 18 and 65 years old who received the Ad26.COV2.S COVID-19 vaccine or a placebo.

The V gene is TRBV6-6, the J gene TRBJ2-7; D not resolved. This CDR3 is built from 11 residues. Deletions cut 5 bases from V and 6 bases from J, with 8 bases between. Germline V gene sequence: CDR1 MNHNY, CDR2 SVGAGI (reference sequence). The CDR3 here is CASSTVGEQYF. CDR3 bases: TGTGCCAGCAGTACAGTCGGCGAGCAGTACTTC.

The V and J genes are TRBV16 and TRBJ2-1, with 7 bases matching TRBD2. Germline lookup yields CDR1 KGHSY and CDR2 FQNENV. This CDR3 comprises 16 residues. The J segment lost 10 bases and the V segment lost 4 bases, leaving 16 bases of the junction unmatched. The CDR3 protein is CASSRGGGGTLGEQFF. For the CDR3, the DNA is TGTGCCAGCAGCCGGGGGGGTGGAGGAACCCTCGGGGAGCAGTTCTTC.

This chain connects TRBV30 to TRBJ2-1, with TRBD2 matching 7 bases. Per the germline V gene, CDR1 is GTSNPN and CDR2 is SVGIG (reference sequence). Trimming removed 2 bases from V and 5 bases from J; junction bases left unmatched: 6. This CDR3 comprises 14 residues. This chain's CDR3 is CAWSWEGTNNEQFF. CDR3 sequence (DNA): TGTGCCTGGAGTTGGGAGGGAACAAACAATGAGCAGTTCTTC.

This clone was seen more than once but under ten times. This rearrangement joins TRBV5-1 to TRBJ2-7; D not resolved. The CDR3 loop spans 13 amino acids. The germline V and J ends were trimmed by 4 bases and 4 bases, with 12 bases remaining between them. The germline gives CDR1 SGHRS, CDR2 YFSETQ. CDR3 coding DNA: TGCGCCAGCAGCCACGTTGGAGTGTACGAGCAGTACTTC. Protein: CASSHVGVYEQYF. Full variable domain (rest looked up from reference TRBV5-1 and TRBJ2-7): KAGVTQTPRYLIKTRGQQVTLSCSPISGHRSVSWYQQTPGQGLQFLFEYFSETQRNKGNFPGRFSGRQFSNSRSEMNVSTLELGDSALYLCASSHVGVYEQYFGPGTRLTVT.

This chain joins TRBV5-1 and TRBJ1-1; 7 nucleotides line up with TRBD1. The V and J ends lost 4 bases and 4 bases, in that order; junction bases with no gene match: 4. This CDR3 spans 13 amino acids. Germline V lookup: CDR1 SGHRS, CDR2 YFSETQ. In DNA form, the CDR3 reads TGCGCCAGCAGCCCCGACAGGGCCACTGAAGCTTTCTTT. Protein: CASSPDRATEAFF.

This rearrangement joins TRBV5-8 to TRBJ2-1; perhaps TRBD1 as D (5 bases). Germline CDR1 reads SGHTS; CDR2 reads YDEGEE. Trimming pared 1 base from V and 8 bases from J, leaving 10 bases between. The CDR3 has 13 residues. This CDR3 is CASSLYQGHEQFF. Written as DNA, the CDR3 is TGTGCCAGCAGCTTGTATCAGGGCCATGAGCAGTTCTTC.

The rearrangement joins TRBV7-2 to TRBJ2-3; 15 bases are shared with TRBD2. Germline values: CDR1 SGHTA, CDR2 FQGNSA. CDR3 size: 18 residues. With 1 base clipped from V and 4 bases from J, the junction kept 6 bases outside the gene matches. The CDR3 coding sequence is TGTGCCAGCAGCTTAGTAGGACTAGCGGGGGGGCTTTCAGATACGCAGTATTTT. As protein: CASSLVGLAGGLSDTQYF.

This rearrangement joins TRBV3-1 (or the pseudogene TRBV3-2) to TRBJ2-2, with a tentative D call TRBD2 (7 bases). This CDR3 spans 16 amino acids. Germline CDR1 reads LGHDT; CDR2 reads YNNKEL (reference sequence). V was cut by 0 bases and J by 9 bases, with 17 bases left in between. CDR3 protein: CASSQEVVTGGRELFF. The CDR3 nucleotides are TGTGCCAGCAGCCAAGAAGTAGTGACGGGGGGCCGGGAGCTGTTTTTT.

The rearrangement uses TRBV2 and TRBJ2-5; tentatively, D is TRBD1 (6 bases). The CDR3 is made up of 15 amino acids. Trimming removed 5 bases at V and 2 bases at J, with 15 bases between. Germline CDR1 SNHLY, CDR2 FYNNEI. Here the CDR3 DNA reads TGTGCCAGCAGTACTACTGTTGACAGGCAAGAGACCCAGTACTTC. This encodes CASSTTVDRQETQYF.

V and J are TRBV7-6 and TRBJ2-5; 11 bases align to TRBD2. V shed 1 base and J 2 bases; nucleotides not matched to a gene: 9. This CDR3 has 18 residues. The germline V gene encodes CDR1 SGHVS and CDR2 FNYEAQ. CDR3 loop: CASSLVPPSGGRQETQYF. As DNA, the CDR3 is TGTGCCAGCAGCTTAGTCCCCCCTAGCGGGGGGCGACAAGAGACCCAGTACTTC. Complete variable domain (other parts from reference TRBV7-6 and TRBJ2-5): GAGVSQSPRYKVTKRGQDVALRCDPISGHVSLYWYRQALGQGPEFLTYFNYEAQQDKSGLPNDRFSAERPEGSISTLTIQRTEQRDSAMYRCASSLVPPSGGRQETQYFGPGTRLLVL.

Turning to this clone: Within the sample, other DNA sequences also encode this same CDR3. The V gene is TRBV5-1, the J gene TRBJ1-5; D unclear. The CDR3 length is 14 residues. Germline assignment: CDR1 SGHRS and CDR2 YFSETQ. The V end was cut by 0 bases, the J end by 6 bases, with 10 bases between. The CDR3 sequence is CASSLEGAGQPQHF. CDR3 DNA sequence: TGCGCCAGCAGCTTGGAGGGAGCCGGTCAGCCCCAGCATTTT.

The genes are TRBV5-4 and TRBJ2-5; 12 positions match TRBD2. V gave up 2 bases and J gave up 1 base; unmatched junction bases: 0. The CDR3 length is 15 residues. The germline CDR1 and CDR2 sequences are SGHNT and YYREEE (reference sequence). For the CDR3, the DNA is TGTGCCAGCAGCTTACTAGCGGGGGGCCAAGAGACCCAGTACTTC. This translates into CASSLLAGGQETQYF. Full variable domain (outside the CDR3, taken from reference TRBV5-4 and TRBJ2-5): ETGVTQSPTHLIKTRGQQVTLRCSSQSGHNTVSWYQQALGQGPQFIFQYYREEENGRGNFPPRFSGLQFPNYSSELNVNALELDDSALYLCASSLLAGGQETQYFGPGTRLLVL.

V gene TRBV18 combines with J gene TRBJ1-2; D remains unclear. The CDR3 loop spans 15 amino acids. Germline V gene sequence: CDR1 KGHSH, CDR2 LQKENI. The germline V and J ends were trimmed by 2 bases and 6 bases, with 16 bases remaining between them. The CDR3 DNA is TGTGCCAGCTCACCAGTACTCCGCCTGGGTGATGGCTACACCTTC. Encoded protein: CASSPVLRLGDGYTF.